This T cell receptor (beta chain) was sequenced for a study of cytomegalovirus exposure and HLA in healthy donors. Overall study context: A subsequent analysis reported that the approximately 120 validation repertoires were produced on the same platform that had also been used for the 666 first-cohort repertoires.

This clone was observed a few times. What it binds is unknown. Study-level findings and limits: While the bulk of TCR sequences proved rare, some public TCRs turned up in many donors. CMV antigen specificity was confirmed in vitro for a few CMV-associated chains.

The repertoire was sequenced with immunoSEQ multiplex PCR; TCRdb's copy has only in-frame clones and lacks some. Seen here are a few hundred thousand clones, 86% observed once, and the top ten hold 0.83%. The CDR3 runs to 13 residues. Trimming left V 0 bases short and J 11 bases short, with 12 bases between. Germline V gene lookup returns CDR1 SGHDN and CDR2 FVKESK. The donors were part of the validation cohort of roughly 110 subjects. That cohort was separate from the first cohort, which comprised 500 to 700 subjects. The chain employs TRBV14 and TRBJ2-3; D unresolved. The receptor comes from a woman under 30 in good health and CMV-seronegative. Sequencing was done on a sample of PBMCs. CDR3 amino acids: CASSQDPLVRQYF. Here the CDR3 DNA reads TGTGCCAGCAGCCAAGATCCCCTAGTGAGGCAGTATTTT.